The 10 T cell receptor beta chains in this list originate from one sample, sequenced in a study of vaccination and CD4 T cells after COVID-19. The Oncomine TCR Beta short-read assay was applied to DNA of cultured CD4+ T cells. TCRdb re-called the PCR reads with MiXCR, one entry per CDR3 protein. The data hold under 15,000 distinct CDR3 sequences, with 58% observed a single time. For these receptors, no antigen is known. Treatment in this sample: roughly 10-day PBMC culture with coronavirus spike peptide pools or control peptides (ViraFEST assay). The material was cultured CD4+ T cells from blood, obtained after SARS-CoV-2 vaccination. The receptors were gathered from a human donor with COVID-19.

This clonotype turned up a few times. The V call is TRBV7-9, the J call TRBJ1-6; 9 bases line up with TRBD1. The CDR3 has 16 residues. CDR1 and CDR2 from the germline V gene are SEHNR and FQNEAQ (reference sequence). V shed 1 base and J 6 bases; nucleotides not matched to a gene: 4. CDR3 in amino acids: CASSLVGQGVNSPLHF. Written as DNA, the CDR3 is TGTGCCAGCAGCTTAGTGGGACAGGGAGTTAATTCACCCCTCCACTTT.

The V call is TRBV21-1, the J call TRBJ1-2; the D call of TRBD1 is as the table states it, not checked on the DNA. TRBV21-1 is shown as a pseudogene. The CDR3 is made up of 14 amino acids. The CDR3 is CASSRRDTYYGYTF. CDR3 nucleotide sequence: TGTGCCAGCAGCCGTCGGGACACCTACTATGGCTACACCTTC.

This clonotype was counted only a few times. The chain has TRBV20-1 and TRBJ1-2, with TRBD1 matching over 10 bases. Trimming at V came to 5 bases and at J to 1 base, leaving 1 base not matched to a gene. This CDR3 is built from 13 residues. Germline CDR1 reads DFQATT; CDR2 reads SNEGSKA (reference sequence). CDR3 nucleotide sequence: TGCAGTGCTTGGGACAGGGGTAACTATGGCTACACCTTC. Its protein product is CSAWDRGNYGYTF.

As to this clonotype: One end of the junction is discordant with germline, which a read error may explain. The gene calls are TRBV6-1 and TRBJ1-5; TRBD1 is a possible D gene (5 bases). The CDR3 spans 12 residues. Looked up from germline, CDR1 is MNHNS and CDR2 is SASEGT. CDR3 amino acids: CASMGPNQPQRF. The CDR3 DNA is TGTGCCAGCATGGGGCCCAATCAGCCCCAGCGTTTT.

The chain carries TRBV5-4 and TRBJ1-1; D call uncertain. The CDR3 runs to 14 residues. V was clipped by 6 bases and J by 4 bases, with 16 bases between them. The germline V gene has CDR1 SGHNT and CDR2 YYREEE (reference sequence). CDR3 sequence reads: CASNQGTGGTEAFF. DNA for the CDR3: TGTGCCAGCAACCAAGGCACGGGCGGCACTGAAGCTTTCTTT.

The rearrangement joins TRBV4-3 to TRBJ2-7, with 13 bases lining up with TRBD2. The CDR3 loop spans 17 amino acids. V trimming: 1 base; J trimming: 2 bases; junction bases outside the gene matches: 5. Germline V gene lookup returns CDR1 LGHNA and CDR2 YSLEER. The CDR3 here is CASSQGTGTSGTYEQYF. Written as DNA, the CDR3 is TGCGCCAGCAGCCAAGGAACCGGGACTAGCGGGACCTACGAGCAGTACTTC.

The CDR3 nucleotides are TGCAGTGCTAGAGATGCGGACAGGCCCCACTATGGCTACACCTTC. Encoded protein: CSARDADRPHYGYTF. The chain employs TRBV20-1 and TRBJ1-2; 7 bases line up with TRBD1. The V segment lost 0 bases and the J segment 3 bases; nucleotides outside the gene matches: 7. Per germline, CDR1 DFQATT and CDR2 SNEGSKA (reference sequence). The CDR3 totals 15 residues.

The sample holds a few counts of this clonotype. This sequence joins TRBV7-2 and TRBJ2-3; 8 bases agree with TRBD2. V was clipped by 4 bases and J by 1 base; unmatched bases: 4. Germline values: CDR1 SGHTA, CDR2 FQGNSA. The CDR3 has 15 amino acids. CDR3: CASSSLRGGTDTQYF. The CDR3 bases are TGTGCCAGCAGCTCCCTGCGGGGGGGCACAGATACGCAGTATTTT.

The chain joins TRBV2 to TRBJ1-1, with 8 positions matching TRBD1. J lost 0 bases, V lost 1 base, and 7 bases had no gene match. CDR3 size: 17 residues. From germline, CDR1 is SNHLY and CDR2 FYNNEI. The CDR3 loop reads CASSEGGDRRVNTEAFF. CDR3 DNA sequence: TGTGCCAGCAGTGAAGGGGGGGACAGGAGGGTGAACACTGAAGCTTTCTTT.

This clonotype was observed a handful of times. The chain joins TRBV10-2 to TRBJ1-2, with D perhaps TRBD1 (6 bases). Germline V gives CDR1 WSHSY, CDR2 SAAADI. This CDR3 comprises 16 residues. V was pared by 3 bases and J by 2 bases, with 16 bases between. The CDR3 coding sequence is TGCGCCAGCAGTGACGACCCACAGGGTATCAACTATGGCTACACCTTC. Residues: CASSDDPQGINYGYTF.